This T cell receptor beta chain emerged from a study of blood T cell repertoires in COVID-19. Study-level background: Spain, Italy and the United States supplied samples that represented acute and convalescent COVID-19. PBMCs, B-cell-depleted T cells, or T cells were the source of the cDNA or gDNA that made up the material.

Per the study methods: Estimated nucleated cell counts came from reference gene primer amplification. TCRdb keeps only in-frame clones here, not all; method: immunoSEQ multiplex PCR. V and J calls and clone size come straight from that table; D and trimming were deduced from the DNA. The data hold 80,000 to 100,000 clones, with about four fifths observed a single time. This CDR3 has 17 amino acids. Germline CDR1 reads PRHDT; CDR2 reads FYEKMQ (reference sequence). Germline trimming cut 4 bases from V and 3 bases from J; bases unmatched to any gene: 10. The origin of this receptor is a human donor in a cohort sampled during active COVID-19. This chain connects TRBV13 to TRBJ2-3; 10 positions agree with TRBD1. What was sequenced was peripheral blood. CDR3 in DNA: TGTGCCAGCAGCTCCCGCGTCTGGGACAGGGGAACAGATACGCAGTATTTT. The encoded protein is CASSSRVWDRGTDTQYF.